Listed here are 17 T cell receptor beta chains from one sample, sequenced in a study of CD8 T cells in Susac syndrome. Random hexamers were used to reverse transcribe 0.5 to 1 ug of RNA. TCRdb passed the immunoSEQ multiplex PCR reads through MiXCR, listing each CDR3 protein once. The sample holds approximately 200,000 distinct CDR3 sequences, approximately 95% seen once. The sample comprised CD4+ T cells from PBMCs. The receptors were gathered from a human donor with multiple sclerosis.

The chain couples TRBV28 to TRBJ2-7; D remains unclear. V gave up 4 bases and J gave up 3 bases, with 13 bases separating them. CDR3 length equals 14 residues. In germline, CDR1 is MDHEN, CDR2 SYDVKM. The CDR3 sequence is CASSSPEMIYEQYV. The CDR3 coding sequence is TGTGCCAGCAGTTCCCCGGAGATGATCTACGAGCAGTACGTC.

This chain connects TRBV3-1 to TRBJ1-3, with D possibly being TRBD1 (5 bases). The V end was cut by 1 base, the J end by 7 bases, with 11 bases between. CDR3 size: 14 residues. Germline values: CDR1 LGHDT, CDR2 YNNKEL (reference sequence). The DNA for the CDR3 is TGTGCCAGCAGCCAAGGAGGGACGGCGAACACCATATATTTT. Protein sequence: CASSQGGTANTIYF. Together with reference TRBV3-1 and TRBJ1-3, the CDR3 gives the full variable domain: DTAVSQTPKYLVTQMGNDKSIKCEQNLGHDTMYWYKQDSKKFLKIMFSYNNKELIINETVPNRFSPKSPDKAHLNLHINSLELGDSAVYFCASSQGGTANTIYFGEGSWLTVV.

V gene TRBV3-1 combines with J gene TRBJ2-4; unclear D gene. V was pared by 1 base and J by 10 bases, with 5 bases between. The CDR3 spans 11 residues. Germline assignment: CDR1 LGHDT and CDR2 YNNKEL (reference sequence). The CDR3 nucleotides are TGTGCCAGCAGCCAAGTGGGGATTCAGTACTTC. This gives the protein CASSQVGIQYF.

This chain joins TRBV6-5 and TRBJ1-2, with a weak D call TRBD1 (5 bases). The CDR3 has 12 amino acids. Trimming stripped 6 bases from V and 7 bases from J, with 12 bases between. CDR1 MNHEY and CDR2 SVGAGI come from the germline V gene. The chain's CDR3 is CASRDWDRGYTF. In nucleotides, the CDR3 is TGTGCCAGCAGGGACTGGGACCGTGGCTACACCTTC.

The count of this clonotype is one. The J gene is TRBJ2-1, the V gene TRBV14; possible D gene TRBD2, 5 bases. V shed 2 bases and J shed 5 bases, with 13 bases lying between them. The germline CDR1 and CDR2 sequences are SGHDN and FVKESK. The CDR3 runs 15 residues. This chain's CDR3 is CASSQLAYPDNEQFF. CDR3 bases: TGTGCCAGCAGCCAATTAGCGTACCCTGACAATGAGCAGTTCTTC.

V usage is TRBV29-1 and J usage is TRBJ1-2; TRBD1 matches at 7 bases. The CDR3 is 12 amino acids. Germline CDR1 is SQVTM and CDR2 is ANQGSEA. Trimming at V came to 5 bases and at J to 5 bases, leaving 5 bases not matched to a gene. This CDR3 is CSVPTGKYGYTF. The CDR3 DNA sequence: TGCAGCGTTCCGACAGGGAAATATGGCTACACCTTC.

This sequence joins TRBV20-1 and TRBJ2-3; D call uncertain. CDR3 length: 14 amino acids. Deletions cut 0 bases from V and 4 bases from J, with 11 bases between. Germline lookup yields CDR1 DFQATT and CDR2 SNEGSKA (reference sequence). The DNA for the CDR3 is TGCAGTGCTAGAGAATCAGCCGACGCAGATACGCAGTATTTT. Residues: CSARESADADTQYF.

The V and J genes are TRBV12-3 or TRBV12-4 and TRBJ2-3; TRBD2 might be the D (7 bases). The CDR3 is made up of 15 amino acids. V gave up 0 bases and J gave up 4 bases, with 11 bases separating them. This CDR3 is CASSLAGGPSDTQYF. CDR3 nucleotides: TGTGCCAGCAGTTTAGCCGGGGGGCCGTCAGATACGCAGTATTTT.

The chain links TRBV5-1 to TRBJ1-6; D unclear. CDR1 is SGHRS and CDR2 is YFSETQ in the germline V gene. The V end lost 0 bases, the J end lost 5 bases, and 12 bases lay between the germline ends. The CDR3 is 16 amino acids. The DNA of the CDR3 is TGCGCCAGCAGCTTGGAATGGAGCACAAATAATTCACCCCTCCACTTT. Protein: CASSLEWSTNNSPLHF. Filled out from reference TRBV5-1 and TRBJ1-6, the complete variable domain reads KAGVTQTPRYLIKTRGQQVTLSCSPISGHRSVSWYQQTPGQGLQFLFEYFSETQRNKGNFPGRFSGRQFSNSRSEMNVSTLELGDSALYLCASSLEWSTNNSPLHFGNGTRLTVT.

The CDR3 DNA reads TGTGCCAGCAGCTTAAGGGGACAGATCACAGATACGCAGTATTTT. Encoded protein: CASSLRGQITDTQYF. This rearrangement joins TRBV7-2 to TRBJ2-3; 7 nucleotides align to TRBD1. The CDR3 loop spans 15 amino acids. Germline V gene data show CDR1 as SGHTA and CDR2 as FQGNSA. With 2 bases clipped from V and 2 bases from J, the junction kept 4 bases outside the gene matches.

This rearrangement joins TRBV6-2 or TRBV6-3 to TRBJ2-2; 8 nucleotides match TRBD1. Germline V lookup: CDR1 MNHEY, CDR2 SVGEGT. This CDR3 region has 15 residues. Trimming removed 6 bases from V and 3 bases from J; junction bases left unmatched: 6. In DNA, the CDR3 is TGTGCCAGCAGCGCGAACAGGGGGGACACCGGGGAGCTGTTTTTT. Translated: CASSANRGDTGELFF.

This chain uses TRBV3-1 with TRBJ2-7; 11 bases agree with TRBD1. Germline V gene sequence: CDR1 LGHDT, CDR2 YNNKEL (reference sequence). This CDR3 is built from 14 residues. V shed 4 bases, J shed 5 bases, and the junction held 4 bases outside the gene matches. This chain's CDR3 is CASSRDRGYNEQYF. The DNA for the CDR3 is TGTGCCAGCAGCCGGGACAGGGGGTATAACGAGCAGTACTTC.

The chain couples TRBV5-1 to TRBJ1-6, with unresolved D. The CDR3 totals 16 residues. V was clipped by 0 bases and J by 8 bases, with 15 bases between them. Germline V gene sequence: CDR1 SGHRS, CDR2 YFSETQ. The CDR3 sequence: CASSLGLGSMDSPLHF. DNA for the CDR3: TGCGCCAGCAGCTTGGGATTGGGGAGTATGGATTCACCCCTCCACTTT.

CDR3: CASSPSGGGYNEQFF. The CDR3 bases are TGTGCCAGCAGCCCTAGCGGGGGGGGTTACAATGAGCAGTTCTTC. The chain couples TRBV14 to TRBJ2-1, with 12 bases that match TRBD2. From germline, CDR1 is SGHDN and CDR2 FVKESK. After removal of 4 bases from V and 4 bases from J, the junction contained 2 bases not matched to a gene. The CDR3 covers 15 residues.

This sequence joins TRBV27 and TRBJ2-3, with 7 bases fitting TRBD2. With V trimmed by 1 base and J by 2 bases, 9 bases remained unmatched. Germline CDR1 is MNHEY and CDR2 is SMNVEV (reference sequence). This CDR3 comprises 17 residues. CDR3 protein: CASSLWAGGGTTDTQYF. The CDR3 region has the DNA TGTGCCAGCAGTTTATGGGCGGGCGGGGGAACCACAGATACGCAGTATTTT.

The genes are TRBV7-9 and TRBJ2-6, with no clear D. The CDR3 loop spans 17 amino acids. Germline CDR1 and CDR2: SEHNR and FQNEAQ (reference sequence). Trimming removed 3 bases at V and 0 bases at J, with 12 bases between. This CDR3 is CASSLRSFASGANVLTF. CDR3 DNA sequence: TGTGCCAGCAGCTTGCGGTCCTTTGCCTCTGGGGCCAACGTCCTGACTTTC.

The gene calls are TRBV29-1 and TRBJ2-5; D is undetermined. V was trimmed by 3 bases and J by 2 bases, leaving 13 bases between them. Germline loops: CDR1 SQVTM, CDR2 ANQGSEA. This CDR3 has 14 residues. The CDR3 loop is CSVEGPLGQETQYF. In DNA form, the CDR3 reads TGCAGCGTTGAGGGCCCTCTCGGGCAAGAGACCCAGTACTTC.